These 27 T cell receptor beta chains were sequenced from one sample in a study of sequential checkpoint blockade in melanoma. Produced via immunoSEQ multiplex PCR; TCRdb's table is partial and in-frame only. This table holds under 20,000 clones, 70% found once. Treatment meaning: randomized to nivolumab then ipilimumab (arm A) or the reverse (arm B). Sequencing used CD8+ T cells sorted from blood (inferred from file names), obtained from a patient given nivolumab and ipilimumab in sequence. These receptors were taken from a human donor with melanoma.

The genes are TRBV19 and TRBJ1-1; 7 nucleotides match TRBD1. In germline, CDR1 is LNHDA, CDR2 SQIVND (reference sequence). V was pared by 6 bases and J by 4 bases, with 8 bases of the junction left unmatched. CDR3 length: 14 amino acids. Here the CDR3 DNA reads TGTGCCAGTAGCTGGGGACAGCGATCCACTGAAGCTTTCTTT. It is translated as CASSWGQRSTEAFF.

This chain connects TRBV9 to TRBJ2-2, with 8 bases matching TRBD2. The CDR3 sequence is 16 residues long. CDR1 and CDR2 from the germline V gene are SGDLS and YYNGEE. The V segment lost 1 base and the J segment 3 bases; nucleotides outside the gene matches: 5. CDR3 amino acids: CASSVLQGLDTGELFF. In nucleotides, the CDR3 is TGTGCCAGCAGCGTACTCCAGGGACTAGACACCGGGGAGCTGTTTTTT.

This clone was picked up one time. The V and J genes are TRBV6-5 and TRBJ2-3; 8 nucleotides match TRBD2. Trimming removed 6 bases from V and 3 bases from J; junction bases left unmatched: 2. The CDR3 loop spans 13 amino acids. Germline-derived CDR1 and CDR2 are MNHEY and SVGAGI. The CDR3 loop is CASRTSVTDTQYF. The CDR3 DNA follows: TGTGCCAGCAGGACTAGCGTAACAGATACGCAGTATTTT.

This chain links TRBV19 with TRBJ2-7, with 10 bases identical to TRBD1. This CDR3 spans 15 amino acids. V lost 7 bases, J lost 2 bases, and 8 bases stayed unmatched. The germline V gene encodes CDR1 LNHDA and CDR2 SQIVND (reference sequence). CDR3 sequence reads: CASTPGTGAPYEQYF. The CDR3 DNA follows: TGTGCCAGTACCCCCGGGACAGGGGCCCCCTACGAGCAGTACTTC.

The chain combines TRBV13 with TRBJ2-7; D is unresolved. V was trimmed by 2 bases and J by 3 bases, leaving 8 bases between them. The CDR3 is 13 amino acids. Germline CDR1 is PRHDT and CDR2 is FYEKMQ (reference sequence). The CDR3 DNA is TGTGCCAGCAGCTTAAACGGTGACTACGAGCAGTACTTC. This encodes CASSLNGDYEQYF.

This chain connects TRBV7-6 to TRBJ2-7; 10 bases align to TRBD2. Trimming at V came to 1 base and at J to 5 bases, leaving 5 bases not matched to a gene. Germline V gene lookup returns CDR1 SGHVS and CDR2 FNYEAQ. The CDR3 totals 15 residues. The CDR3 region has the DNA TGTGCCAGCAGCTTAGGGGCTAGCGGGAGTAACGAGCAGTACTTC. It specifies CASSLGASGSNEQYF.

This rearrangement joins TRBV4-2 to TRBJ2-2, with TRBD2 identical over 9 bases. CDR1 and CDR2 from the germline V gene are LGHNA and YNFKEQ. J gave up 5 bases and V 3 bases, and 7 bases lay outside the gene matches. The CDR3 contains 16 residues. CDR3 region: CASSHGGGGLTGELFF. The CDR3, as DNA: TGTGCCAGCAGCCACGGCGGGGGGGGCCTTACCGGGGAGCTGTTTTTT.

V gene TRBV4-3 combines with J gene TRBJ2-7; 9 nucleotides agree with TRBD1. The germline CDR1 and CDR2 sequences are LGHNA and YSLEER. The V segment lost 5 bases and the J segment 7 bases; nucleotides outside the gene matches: 9. The CDR3 contains 14 residues. CDR3 nucleotides: TGCGCCAGCAGCGAAGGACAGGGGAAGCAGGAGCAGTACTTC. It specifies CASSEGQGKQEQYF.

There are a few counts of this clone. The gene calls are TRBV6-5 and TRBJ2-7; possibly TRBD1 for D (5 bases). Germline values: CDR1 MNHEY, CDR2 SVGAGI. The CDR3 extends over 14 amino acids. V shed 5 bases and J shed 0 bases, with 11 bases lying between them. The CDR3 bases are TGTGCCAGCAGTGCGGCAGGGATCTCCTACGAGCAGTACTTC. This sequence encodes CASSAAGISYEQYF.

The V gene is TRBV6-6, the J gene TRBJ2-7; no definite D call. CDR1 and CDR2 (germline): MNHNY, SVGAGI (reference sequence). Trimming removed 0 bases from V and 1 base from J, with 7 bases in between. The CDR3 covers 14 residues. CDR3 nucleotides: TGTGCCAGCAGTTACTCGGGCAGATCCTACGAGCAGTACTTC. It encodes CASSYSGRSYEQYF.

About this clone: A clone one base away is much larger, so this may be a read error. The chain joins TRBV5-4 to TRBJ2-1; D call uncertain. Germline assignment: CDR1 SGHNT and CDR2 YYREEE (reference sequence). The ends were cut back, 4 bases at V and 7 bases at J, with 3 bases in the middle. The CDR3 extends over 10 amino acids. The CDR3 nucleotides read TGTGCCAGCAGCCAGAATGAGCAGTTCTTC. It is translated as CASSQNEQFF.

The chain employs TRBV6-6 and TRBJ2-5, with D perhaps matching TRBD1 (5 bases). Trimming shortened V by 10 bases and J by 0 bases, and 9 bases separated the two germline ends. The CDR3 spans 12 residues. In germline, CDR1 is MNHNY, CDR2 SVGAGI (reference sequence). The CDR3 DNA is TGTGCCATCGGACATAACCAAGAGACCCAGTACTTC. Amino acids: CAIGHNQETQYF.

The gene calls are TRBV6-6 and TRBJ2-7, with 8 bases aligning to TRBD2. With V trimmed by 7 bases and J by 2 bases, 7 bases remained unmatched. The CDR3 has 14 amino acids. CDR1 and CDR2 from the germline V gene are MNHNY and SVGAGI (reference sequence). Written as DNA, the CDR3 is TGTGCCAGCACCGAGCGGGAGCACGCCTACGAGCAGTACTTC. Translated, it gives CASTEREHAYEQYF.

The V gene is TRBV28, the J gene TRBJ2-5, with 8 bases aligning to TRBD2. Trimming removed 2 bases from V and 1 base from J; junction bases left unmatched: 15. Per germline, CDR1 MDHEN and CDR2 SYDVKM. The CDR3 loop spans 19 amino acids. Here the CDR3 DNA reads TGTGCCAGCAGTTTAGTTCCGGGAGGGTCTAGGCCCCTCCAAGAGACCCAGTACTTC. Amino acid sequence: CASSLVPGGSRPLQETQYF.

J is TRBJ1-2 and V is TRBV4-1; 10 bases map to TRBD1. J was trimmed by 4 bases and V by 4 bases; bases with no gene match: 3. The length of the CDR3 is 14 residues. Germline CDR1 reads MGHRA; CDR2 reads YSYEKL. The CDR3 protein is CASSPRTGGYGYTF. The CDR3 nucleotides are TGCGCCAGCAGCCCTAGGACAGGGGGCTATGGCTACACCTTC.

The chain is built from TRBV4-3 and TRBJ2-2, with 9 nucleotides matching TRBD2. The CDR3 consists of 15 residues. Germline V gene lookup returns CDR1 LGHNA and CDR2 YSLEER. With 4 bases clipped from V and 6 bases from J, the junction kept 6 bases outside the gene matches. CDR3 nucleotide sequence: TGCGCCAGCAGCCTAGACGGGACTAGCTCCGGGGAGCTGTTTTTT. Translated, it gives CASSLDGTSSGELFF.

The rearrangement uses TRBV7-9 and TRBJ1-2; tentatively, D is TRBD1 (6 bases). CDR1 is SEHNR and CDR2 is FQNEAQ in the germline V gene (reference sequence). Trimming cost V 5 bases and J 6 bases, with 22 bases left between them. The CDR3 covers 16 residues. As DNA, the CDR3 is TGTGCCAGCAGCCATACCGGGACACCCGGCAGGAATGGCTACACCTTC. This sequence encodes CASSHTGTPGRNGYTF.

This clone was observed a handful of times. The chain recombines TRBV12-5 with TRBJ2-7; D is undetermined. The CDR3 has 12 residues. The ends were cut back, 5 bases at V and 4 bases at J, with 9 bases in the middle. The germline V gene has CDR1 LGHNT and CDR2 FRNRAP. The CDR3 is CASGPPGYEQYF. The CDR3 DNA reads as TGTGCTAGTGGTCCTCCCGGTTACGAGCAGTACTTC.

This clone showed up just once. The V call is TRBV27, the J call TRBJ2-2, with D perhaps TRBD1 (6 bases). There are 14 residues in the CDR3. Per the germline V gene, CDR1 is MNHEY and CDR2 is SMNVEV (reference sequence). Trimming shortened V by 5 bases and J by 5 bases, and 12 bases separated the two germline ends. For the CDR3, the DNA is TGTGCCAGCAGTGCCCGCACAGGGACCGGGGAGCTGTTTTTT. It codes for CASSARTGTGELFF.

The genes are TRBV28 and TRBJ2-1, with 9 bases matching TRBD1. V lost 10 bases to trimming and J lost 15 bases; unmatched junction nucleotides: 10. The CDR3 spans 11 residues. CDR1 is MDHEN and CDR2 is SYDVKM in the germline V gene. CDR3 bases: TGTGCCACGGGGACAGGGAATTCTGCGTTCTTC. Amino acid sequence: CATGTGNSAFF.

The chain links TRBV7-8 to TRBJ2-5, with D possibly matching TRBD2 (6 bases). The length of the CDR3 is 16 residues. Deletions cut 5 bases from V and 5 bases from J, with 21 bases between. CDR1 is SGHVS, CDR2 FQNEAQ, per germline. The CDR3 DNA sequence: TGTGCCAGCAGCCTAGTTGTGAGGGAGGTAGGGGAGACCCAGTACTTC. Translation gives CASSLVVREVGETQYF.

The V gene is TRBV12-5, the J gene TRBJ2-5; a weak D match, TRBD2 (6 bases). This CDR3 is 14 amino acids long. Deletions cut 0 bases from V and 7 bases from J, with 12 bases between. Germline values: CDR1 LGHNT, CDR2 FRNRAP. CDR3 residues: CASGLVGGRVTQYF. CDR3 DNA: TGTGCTAGTGGTTTGGTGGGGGGTCGGGTGACCCAGTACTTC.

This clone is judged medium-sized. The rearrangement links TRBV4-2 to TRBJ2-2; D may be TRBD2 (7 bases). Germline CDR1 reads LGHNA; CDR2 reads YNFKEQ. The CDR3 length is 19 residues. V was clipped by 3 bases and J by 3 bases, with 23 bases between them. CDR3 DNA sequence: TGTGCCAGCAGCCAGAAGATTAGGGGGGCTAGCGGTCACACCGGGGAGCTGTTTTTT. Its protein is CASSQKIRGASGHTGELFF.

This chain connects TRBV6-5 to TRBJ2-7; 7 bases are shared with TRBD1. Losses at the gene ends were 5 bases for V and 0 bases for J; bases not matched to a gene: 4. CDR3 length: 14 amino acids. The germline gives CDR1 MNHEY, CDR2 SVGAGI. The CDR3 reads CASSLQGVSYEQYF. The CDR3 nucleotides are TGTGCCAGCAGTCTCCAGGGGGTCTCCTACGAGCAGTACTTC.

The V and J genes are TRBV5-1 and TRBJ1-3; D may be TRBD1 (5 bases). Trimming removed 4 bases from V and 0 bases from J, with 14 bases in between. CDR3 length: 16 residues. CDR1 is SGHRS and CDR2 is YFSETQ in the germline V gene. The CDR3: CASSRGVPISGNTIYF. Here the CDR3 DNA reads TGCGCCAGCAGCCGGGGGGTGCCTATCTCTGGAAACACCATATATTTT.

J is TRBJ1-1 and V is TRBV28; D is perhaps TRBD1 (6 bases). The V gene's germline CDR1 is MDHEN and CDR2 SYDVKM. The CDR3 contains 14 residues. Trimming shortened V by 6 bases and J by 7 bases, and 18 bases separated the two germline ends. The chain's CDR3 is CASRTPDGGVEAFF. The CDR3 DNA reads as TGTGCCAGCAGGACCCCCGATGGGGGCGTTGAAGCTTTCTTT.

This clone turned up a few times. The chain carries TRBV7-6 and TRBJ2-1, with D unresolved. Trimming pared 1 base from V and 3 bases from J, leaving 7 bases between. Germline CDR1 SGHVS, CDR2 FNYEAQ. This CDR3 is built from 14 residues. CDR3 DNA sequence: TGTGCCAGCAGCTTAGTAGGAGACTACAATGAGCAGTTCTTC. Its protein is CASSLVGDYNEQFF.